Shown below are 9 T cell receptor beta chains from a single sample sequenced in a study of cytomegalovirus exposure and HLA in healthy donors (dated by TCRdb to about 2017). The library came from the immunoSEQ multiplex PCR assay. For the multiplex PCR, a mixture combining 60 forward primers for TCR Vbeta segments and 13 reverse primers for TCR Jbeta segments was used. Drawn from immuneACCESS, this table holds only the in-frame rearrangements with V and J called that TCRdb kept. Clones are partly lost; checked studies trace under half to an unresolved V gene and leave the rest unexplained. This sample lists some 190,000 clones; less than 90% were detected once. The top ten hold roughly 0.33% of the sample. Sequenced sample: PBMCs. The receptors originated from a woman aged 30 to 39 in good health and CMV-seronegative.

The CDR3 DNA is TGTGCCTGGAACGACAGGGGCCAAGAGCAGTACTTC. Translation gives CAWNDRGQEQYF. The chain carries TRBV30 and TRBJ2-7, with 8 bases lining up with TRBD1. V shed 4 bases, J shed 7 bases, and the junction held 6 bases outside the gene matches. The CDR3 has 12 amino acids. Germline V gives CDR1 GTSNPN, CDR2 SVGIG (reference sequence).

The CDR3 reads CASRGTAGYQETQYF. As DNA, the CDR3 is TGTGCCAGCAGAGGCACGGCGGGGTACCAAGAGACCCAGTACTTC. The chain employs TRBV2 and TRBJ2-5, with D possibly being TRBD2 (6 bases). The CDR3 totals 15 residues. CDR1 and CDR2 (germline): SNHLY, FYNNEI. The V gene lost 6 bases and the J gene lost 0 bases, with 14 bases spanning the gap.

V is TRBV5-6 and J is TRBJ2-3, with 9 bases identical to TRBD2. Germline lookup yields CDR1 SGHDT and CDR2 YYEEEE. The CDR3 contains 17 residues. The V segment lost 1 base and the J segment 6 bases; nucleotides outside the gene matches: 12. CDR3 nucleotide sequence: TGTGCCAGCAGCTTGTGGAGCGGGGGGCCCCATAAGGATACGCAGTATTTT. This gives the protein CASSLWSGGPHKDTQYF.

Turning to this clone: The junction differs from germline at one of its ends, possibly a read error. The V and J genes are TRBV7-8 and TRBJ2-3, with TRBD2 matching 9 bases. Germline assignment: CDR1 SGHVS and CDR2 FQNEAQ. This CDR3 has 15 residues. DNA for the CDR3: TGTGCCAGCAGTTTAGCGGGGGCCCGCACAGATACGCAGTATTTT. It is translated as CASSLAGARTDTQYF. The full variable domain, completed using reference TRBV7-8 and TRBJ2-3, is GAGVSQSPRYKVAKRGQDVALRCDPISGHVSLFWYQQALGQGPEFLTYFQNEAQLDKSGLPSDRFFAERPEGSVSTLKIQRTQQEDSAVYLCASSLAGARTDTQYFGPGTRLTVL.

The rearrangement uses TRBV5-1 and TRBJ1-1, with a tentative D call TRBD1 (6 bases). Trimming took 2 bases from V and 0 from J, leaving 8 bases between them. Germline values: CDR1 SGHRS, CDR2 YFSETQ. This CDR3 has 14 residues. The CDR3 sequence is CASSLQGVNTEAFF. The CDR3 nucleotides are TGCGCCAGCAGCTTACAGGGCGTGAACACTGAAGCTTTCTTT. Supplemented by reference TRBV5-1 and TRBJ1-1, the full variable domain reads KAGVTQTPRYLIKTRGQQVTLSCSPISGHRSVSWYQQTPGQGLQFLFEYFSETQRNKGNFPGRFSGRQFSNSRSEMNVSTLELGDSALYLCASSLQGVNTEAFFGQGTRLTVV.

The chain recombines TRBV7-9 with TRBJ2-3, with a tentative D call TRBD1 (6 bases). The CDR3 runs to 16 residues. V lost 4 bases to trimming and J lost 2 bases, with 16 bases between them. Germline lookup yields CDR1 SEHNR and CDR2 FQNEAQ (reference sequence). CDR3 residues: CASSSLKGEFTDTQYF. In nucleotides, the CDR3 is TGTGCCAGCAGCTCCCTCAAGGGGGAATTCACAGATACGCAGTATTTT.

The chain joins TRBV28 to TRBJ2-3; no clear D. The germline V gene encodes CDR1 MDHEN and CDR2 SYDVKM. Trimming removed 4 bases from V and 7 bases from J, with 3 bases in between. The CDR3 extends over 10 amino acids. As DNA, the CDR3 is TGTGCCAGCAGTTCCTATACGCAGTATTTT. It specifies CASSSYTQYF.

The CDR3 DNA sequence: TGTGCCAGCAGTTGGCGGTACGAGCAGTACTTC. Translated, it gives CASSWRYEQYF. The chain couples TRBV28 to TRBJ2-7; D unclear. Looked up from germline, CDR1 is MDHEN and CDR2 is SYDVKM. The CDR3 totals 11 residues. With 4 bases removed from V and 4 bases from J, the gap between germline ends came to 5 bases.

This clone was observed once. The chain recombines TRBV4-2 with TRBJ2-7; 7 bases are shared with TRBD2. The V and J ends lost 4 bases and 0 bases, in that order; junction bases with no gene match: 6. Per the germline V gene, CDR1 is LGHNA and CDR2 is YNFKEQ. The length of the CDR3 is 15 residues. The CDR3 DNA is TGTGCCAGCAGCCCGGCGGGGGAACCCTCCTACGAGCAGTACTTC. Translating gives CASSPAGEPSYEQYF.